The rows below give T cell receptor beta chains drawn from one sample of a study of cytomegalovirus exposure and HLA in healthy donors. Some clones are missing from TCRdb's copy, which holds only in-frame ones; the method was immunoSEQ multiplex PCR. The data contain about 130,000 clones, about 78% of them singletons. The material sequenced was PBMCs. Receptors were obtained from a human donor in good health. Each CDR3 is given with its conserved first and last residue. D genes are given only for firm matches. Clone size is stated in some rows and not others, as once, few, many or a class when expanded.

D gene: TRBD2
V gene: TRBV7-3
J gene: TRBJ2-1
clone size: .
CDR3 DNA: TGTGCCAGCAGCCTAAGCCGTAGACTAGCGGGGGGATACAATGAGCAGTTCTTC
CDR3 protein: CASSLSRRLAGGYNEQFF

D gene: TRBD2
V gene: TRBV4-3
J gene: TRBJ2-7
clone size: .
CDR3 DNA: TGCGCCAGCAGCCATAAGACCGGGACTAGCGGGGGCAGCTCCTACGAGCAGTACTTC
CDR3 protein: CASSHKTGTSGGSSYEQYF

D gene: .
V gene: TRBV1
J gene: TRBJ2-5
clone size: few
CDR3 DNA: TGCACCAGCAGCCAAGAACGCAGCGGGAGGGGGGGGGCCCAGTACTTC
CDR3 protein: CTSSQERSGRGGAQYF

D gene: .
V gene: TRBV13
J gene: TRBJ1-3
clone size: .
CDR3 DNA: TGTGCCAGCAGCCCCGGGACTGGAAACACCATATATTTT
CDR3 protein: CASSPGTGNTIYF

D gene: TRBD2
V gene: TRBV28
J gene: TRBJ2-5
clone size: .
CDR3 DNA: TGTGCCAGCACCGTAGCGGGAGGGAGTCAACAGCAGTACTTC
CDR3 protein: CASTVAGGSQQQYF

D gene: TRBD2
V gene: TRBV14
J gene: TRBJ2-7
clone size: .
CDR3 DNA: TGTGCCAGCAGCCGACGACTAGCGGGGAGTTACCCCTACGAGCAGTACTTC
CDR3 protein: CASSRRLAGSYPYEQYF

D gene: .
V gene: TRBV18
J gene: TRBJ1-1
clone size: once
CDR3 DNA: TGTGCCAGCTCGCATTCCACAGGGCCCCCCTACACTGAAGCTTTCTTT
CDR3 protein: CASSHSTGPPYTEAFF

D gene: TRBD1
V gene: TRBV28
J gene: TRBJ1-2
clone size: .
CDR3 DNA: TGTGCCAGCAGGGAACAGGGGGTTCGGGGCTATGGCTACACCTTC
CDR3 protein: CASREQGVRGYGYTF

D gene: .
V gene: TRBV6-5
J gene: TRBJ1-2
clone size: .
CDR3 DNA: TGTGCCAGCAGCTACTCGGTCTTATCCGGGGGCTACACCTTC
CDR3 protein: CASSYSVLSGGYTF

D gene: .
V gene: TRBV6-4
J gene: TRBJ1-2
clone size: .
CDR3 DNA: TGTGCCAGCACCCGAGGGGGTGGCCATGGCTACACCTTC
CDR3 protein: CASTRGGGHGYTF

D gene: TRBD2
V gene: TRBV7-2
J gene: TRBJ2-2
clone size: .
CDR3 DNA: TGTGCCAGCAGCTTGCGGGGGAATCGGGGGGAGCTGTTTTTT
CDR3 protein: CASSLRGNRGELFF

D gene: .
V gene: TRBV29-1
J gene: TRBJ2-7
clone size: .
CDR3 DNA: TGCAGCGTTGAAGACCCCAGACATGGCTCCTACGAGCAGTACTTC
CDR3 protein: CSVEDPRHGSYEQYF

D gene: .
V gene: TRBV7-2
J gene: TRBJ1-1
clone size: .
CDR3 DNA: TGTGCCAGCAGCCCCTGGGGGCAGGACACTGAAGCTTTCTTT
CDR3 protein: CASSPWGQDTEAFF

D gene: .
V gene: TRBV18
J gene: TRBJ2-2
clone size: .
CDR3 DNA: TGTGCCAGCTCCCTGAACACCGGGGAGCTGTTTTTT
CDR3 protein: CASSLNTGELFF

D gene: .
V gene: TRBV10-3
J gene: TRBJ1-1
clone size: .
CDR3 DNA: TGTGCCATCAGCCGGACAACCCTGAACACTGAAGCTTTCTTT
CDR3 protein: CAISRTTLNTEAFF

D gene: TRBD1
V gene: TRBV10-3
J gene: TRBJ1-5
clone size: .
CDR3 DNA: TGTGCCTCGTGGACAGGGCAGAGCAATCAGCCCCAGCATTTT
CDR3 protein: CASWTGQSNQPQHF

D gene: .
V gene: TRBV5-6
J gene: TRBJ1-2
clone size: .
CDR3 DNA: TGTGCCAGCAGCTTGGGCAGGAACTATGGCTACACCTTC
CDR3 protein: CASSLGRNYGYTF

D gene: .
V gene: TRBV9
J gene: TRBJ2-1
clone size: .
CDR3 DNA: TGTGCCAGCAGCCCTCGTGGGGGGAATGAGCAGTTCTTC
CDR3 protein: CASSPRGGNEQFF

D gene: TRBD2
V gene: TRBV5-1
J gene: TRBJ2-7
clone size: .
CDR3 DNA: TGCGCCAGCAGCTTGGGGGGAGCGGGACGGGCCTACGAGCAGTACTTC
CDR3 protein: CASSLGGAGRAYEQYF

D gene: .
V gene: TRBV7-2
J gene: TRBJ2-2
clone size: .
CDR3 DNA: TGTGCCAGCAGTTACTCTGGGGGGGGCGTTCCCGGGGAGCTGTTTTTT
CDR3 protein: CASSYSGGGVPGELFF

D gene: TRBD1
V gene: TRBV7-2
J gene: TRBJ2-5
clone size: few
CDR3 DNA: TGTGCCAGCAGCACCGGGACAGGGGTCCAGGAGACCCAGTACTTC
CDR3 protein: CASSTGTGVQETQYF

D gene: .
V gene: TRBV5-1
J gene: TRBJ1-4
clone size: few
CDR3 DNA: TGCGCCAGCAGCTTAAAGGAGTCTCGGGAAAAACTGTTTTTT
CDR3 protein: CASSLKESREKLFF

D gene: TRBD1
V gene: TRBV18
J gene: TRBJ2-7
clone size: .
CDR3 DNA: TGTGCCAGCTCCTCGGGACAGGGTTCCTACGAGCAGTACTTC
CDR3 protein: CASSSGQGSYEQYF

D gene: .
V gene: TRBV6-5
J gene: TRBJ2-1
clone size: .
CDR3 DNA: TGTGCCAGCAGACAACCCCCCCCCGACTCCGAAGAGCAGTTCTTC
CDR3 protein: CASRQPPPDSEEQFF

D gene: .
V gene: TRBV5-1
J gene: TRBJ1-1
clone size: once
CDR3 DNA: TGCGCCAGCAGCCTTACAGGGTTGAACACTGAAGCTTTCTTT
CDR3 protein: CASSLTGLNTEAFF

D gene: .
V gene: TRBV7-8
J gene: TRBJ2-7
clone size: .
CDR3 DNA: TGTGCCAGCAGCTTTCCAGGGACACCCGAGCAGTACTTC
CDR3 protein: CASSFPGTPEQYF

D gene: .
V gene: TRBV9
J gene: TRBJ1-2
clone size: .
CDR3 DNA: TGTGCCGGCAGCTCGACAGATTTCTATGGCTACACCTTC
CDR3 protein: CAGSSTDFYGYTF

D gene: .
V gene: TRBV20-1
J gene: TRBJ2-1
clone size: .
CDR3 DNA: TGCAGTGCGTACTCCTACAATGAGCAGTTCTTC
CDR3 protein: CSAYSYNEQFF

D gene: .
V gene: TRBV27
J gene: TRBJ1-1
clone size: .
CDR3 DNA: TGTGCCAACAGTTTAAGCCCGAACACTGAAGCTTTCTTT
CDR3 protein: CANSLSPNTEAFF

D gene: TRBD1
V gene: TRBV7-2
J gene: TRBJ1-2
clone size: .
CDR3 DNA: TGTGCCAGCAGCTCCTGGACAGGGGGCGCCCATGGCTACACCTTC
CDR3 protein: CASSSWTGGAHGYTF

D gene: .
V gene: TRBV6-5
J gene: TRBJ2-1
clone size: .
CDR3 DNA: TGTGCCAGCAGTCGGGGGAATGAGCAGTTCTTC
CDR3 protein: CASSRGNEQFF

D gene: .
V gene: TRBV25-1
J gene: TRBJ2-7
clone size: .
CDR3 DNA: TGTGCCACACTTCGAGGAGACTACGAGCAGTACTTC
CDR3 protein: CATLRGDYEQYF

D gene: .
V gene: TRBV11-2
J gene: TRBJ2-7
clone size: .
CDR3 DNA: TGTGCCAGCAGCTTAGTACCAGGTAGCTCCTACGAGCAGTACTTC
CDR3 protein: CASSLVPGSSYEQYF

D gene: TRBD2
V gene: TRBV7-3
J gene: TRBJ2-3
clone size: .
CDR3 DNA: TGTGCCAGCAGCGCGGTTACTAGCGGAGGTTATCAGGATACGCAGTATTTT
CDR3 protein: CASSAVTSGGYQDTQYF

D gene: TRBD1
V gene: TRBV27
J gene: TRBJ1-2
clone size: few
CDR3 DNA: TGTGCCAGCAGTCCCTGGACAGGGGGTAGCTATGGCTACACCTTC
CDR3 protein: CASSPWTGGSYGYTF

D gene: TRBD2
V gene: TRBV7-3
J gene: TRBJ2-2
clone size: .
CDR3 DNA: TGTGCCAGCAGCTTAACGGCTAGCGGGAGTTACGGGGAGCTGTTTTTT
CDR3 protein: CASSLTASGSYGELFF

D gene: TRBD1
V gene: TRBV7-9
J gene: TRBJ2-1
clone size: few
CDR3 DNA: TGTGTCGCTGGGACAGGGTGGGATGAGCAGTTCTTC
CDR3 protein: CVAGTGWDEQFF

D gene: TRBD1
V gene: TRBV5-1
J gene: TRBJ1-2
clone size: .
CDR3 DNA: TGCGCCAGCAGCTTAGAGGGACAGGGGTACGATGGCTACACCTTC
CDR3 protein: CASSLEGQGYDGYTF

D gene: .
V gene: TRBV28
J gene: TRBJ2-7
clone size: .
CDR3 DNA: TGTGCCAGCAGTTTGGGGAAGGGGGTTGGATCCTACGAGCAGTACTTC
CDR3 protein: CASSLGKGVGSYEQYF

D gene: .
V gene: TRBV15
J gene: TRBJ2-5
clone size: .
CDR3 DNA: TGTGCCACCAGCAGAGGTATCAGGGAAGAGACCCAGTACTTC
CDR3 protein: CATSRGIREETQYF

D gene: .
V gene: TRBV7-6
J gene: TRBJ1-3
clone size: .
CDR3 DNA: TGTGCCAGCAGCTTAGTAAGAGGGGGAAACACCATATATTTT
CDR3 protein: CASSLVRGGNTIYF

D gene: TRBD2
V gene: TRBV4-3
J gene: TRBJ2-5
clone size: .
CDR3 DNA: TGCGCCAGCAGCCAAGATCGAGCGGGGGGGCTCCCCCAAGAGACCCAGTACTTC
CDR3 protein: CASSQDRAGGLPQETQYF

D gene: TRBD1
V gene: TRBV19
J gene: TRBJ2-7
clone size: .
CDR3 DNA: TGTGCCAGTAGTCCGGGGACAGGGGGTACTACCGAGCAGTACTTC
CDR3 protein: CASSPGTGGTTEQYF

D gene: TRBD2
V gene: TRBV13
J gene: TRBJ2-5
clone size: .
CDR3 DNA: TGTGCCAGCAGCTTTTTTCTAGCGGGGGACCAAGAGACCCAGTACTTC
CDR3 protein: CASSFFLAGDQETQYF

D gene: TRBD1
V gene: TRBV7-3
J gene: TRBJ2-1
clone size: .
CDR3 DNA: TGTGCCAGCAGCTCTTCCCCGGGACAGGGGCAATTCTTC
CDR3 protein: CASSSSPGQGQFF

D gene: TRBD1
V gene: TRBV2
J gene: TRBJ2-6
clone size: .
CDR3 DNA: TGTGCCAGCAGTGAAACTAGGGGGCCCGGGGCCAACGTCCTGACTTTC
CDR3 protein: CASSETRGPGANVLTF

D gene: .
V gene: TRBV6-4
J gene: TRBJ2-3
clone size: .
CDR3 DNA: TGTGCCAGCAGTGACGGAGGGCCGACAGATACGCAGTATTTT
CDR3 protein: CASSDGGPTDTQYF

D gene: .
V gene: TRBV7-2
J gene: TRBJ2-1
clone size: .
CDR3 DNA: TGTGCCAGCAGCTTCTTCCCGTCCCCGAGCAATGAGCAGTTCTTC
CDR3 protein: CASSFFPSPSNEQFF

D gene: .
V gene: TRBV30
J gene: TRBJ2-7
clone size: .
CDR3 DNA: TGTGCCTGGAGACCCTCGGGGGGCCCCTACGAGCAGTACTTC
CDR3 protein: CAWRPSGGPYEQYF

D gene: .
V gene: TRBV18
J gene: TRBJ1-1
clone size: .
CDR3 DNA: TGTGCCAGCTCACCACTGGAGGGGGAAGCTTTCTTT
CDR3 protein: CASSPLEGEAFF

D gene: .
V gene: TRBV5-1
J gene: TRBJ1-2
clone size: .
CDR3 DNA: TGCGCCAGCAGGCCTGAAGATTCAGGAAACTATGGCTACACCTTC
CDR3 protein: CASRPEDSGNYGYTF

D gene: TRBD2
V gene: TRBV5-1
J gene: TRBJ2-2
clone size: .
CDR3 DNA: TGCGCCAGCAAGGGACTAGCGGGGAACACCGGGGAGCTGTTTTTT
CDR3 protein: CASKGLAGNTGELFF

D gene: .
V gene: TRBV4-1
J gene: TRBJ1-6
clone size: .
CDR3 DNA: TGCGCCAGCAGCCAAGATCCGGCAGGGGCATATAATTCACCCCTCCACTTT
CDR3 protein: CASSQDPAGAYNSPLHF